This T cell receptor (beta chain) was obtained from a study of shared clonotypes between healthy human individuals. About the research overall: Per donor, CD8 memory used one plate, CD8 naive used two, CD4 memory used three and CD4 naive used three.

A remark on this clone: What it recognizes is unknown.

Only CD45RO-negative cells positively selected for CCR7 counted as naive CD8 cells, so terminally differentiated effector memory CD45RA+ cells were excluded. The table came from immunoSEQ multiplex PCR; TCRdb's copy has only in-frame clones and leaves some out. The sample consists of around 2.1 million clones, around 93% of them appearing once. General study findings and limits: A few donors showed sharing of around 5% of naive CD4 clonotypes.

V dropped 4 bases and J dropped 0 bases, with 16 bases sitting between them. The CDR3 totals 17 residues. In germline, CDR1 is LNHNV, CDR2 YYDKDF (reference sequence). The V gene is TRBV15, the J gene TRBJ1-3, with TRBD1 as a possible D gene (5 bases). This sequence was found in a young man in good health. Some clones in this sample may be carry-over from other donors' samples. The sample consisted of naive CD8+ T cells from PBMCs. The CDR3 DNA sequence: TGTGCCACCAGCATAGACAGCACCCCGAGCTCTGGAAACACCATATATTTT. This translates into CATSIDSTPSSGNTIYF.